This TCR beta chain was profiled in a study of long-term antiretroviral therapy in people with HIV. Study-wide findings and caveats: In HIV, the repertoires covered a tighter span of CDR3 lengths than in controls. Regardless of time point, clones expanded before ART dominated the repertoire.

Per donor, at least one pre-ART and at least two post-ART PBMC samples were obtained. This CDR3 comprises 13 residues. V lost 7 bases to trimming and J lost 1 base, with 11 bases between them. Germline V gene data show CDR1 as SGHRS and CDR2 as YFSETQ. Version v3.0 of the immunoSEQ assay ran at survey level. Sequencing of each sample targeted 40,000-50,000 T-cell genomes. Only in-frame clones appear in the TCRdb table, and some are missing; sequencing was by immunoSEQ multiplex PCR. The sample includes more than 20,000 clones, roughly 80% of them seen just once. This clone appeared a few times. Its cognate antigen is unknown.

The chain carries TRBV5-1 and TRBJ1-1, with D possibly TRBD1 on 5 matching bases. Material: unsorted PBMCs, obtained 0.5 years before starting antiretroviral therapy. This TCR was sampled from a man in his forties or fifties with HIV. CDR3 sequence (DNA): TGCGCCAGCGGGCTCGGGGCGAACACTGAAGCTTTCTTT. It specifies CASGLGANTEAFF.